The present entry profiles one T cell receptor (beta chain) with its context. No antigen is known for it. The input lacks base qualities; no much larger clone sits a single base away. The library was made by 5' RACE. TCRdb lists the instrument as NextSeq 500. The TCR library protocol attached unique molecular identifiers to individual cDNA molecules to correct for sequencing error and PCR bias. Sequencing covered both TCR alpha and beta chains, and within each sample the abundances of alpha and beta sequences were tightly co-correlated. The original pipeline was this. V gene, J gene and CDR3 annotation of TCR sequences was performed with Decombinator V4. TCRs were defined as expanded if a significant change between any two time points was detected under a Poisson model with p below 0.0001. TCR abundances were normalised to the total number of TCRs sequenced in each sample and reported as counts per million. MAIT TCRs were defined by TRAV1-2 paired with TRAJ12, TRAJ20 or TRAJ33, and iNKT TCRs by TRAV10 paired with TRAJ18. VDJdb, accessed on 1 November 2021, was searched for TCRs annotated for CMV, EBV and SARS-CoV-2, and TCRs annotated for more than one antigen were excluded. The public reads were reanalyzed by TCRdb: fastp trimming at Q25, MiXCR alignment, in-frame beta chains only. Each entry is one CDR3 protein sequence, shown with its most common DNA and genes. The V and J calls come from TCRdb's annotation, not from the publication. The sample table contains tens of thousands of distinct CDR3 sequences; only one count was recorded for less than 20% of them. Clones ranked in the top ten supply roughly 8.2% of the sample.

This entry comes from a study of early T cells in non-severe SARS-CoV-2 infection (dated by TCRdb to the early 2020s). Study-level background: TCR sequencing used bulk RNA from unsorted whole blood, so alpha and beta chains could not be paired. The paper as a whole reports these results and caveats: VDJdb matching was skewed toward anti-spike CD8 responses, so virus-specific expansions were likely underestimated and private and CD4 specificities were missed.

The study was a case-control design nested within a healthcare worker cohort in London, UK, with weekly nasopharyngeal swab PCR tests and blood sampling. Healthcare workers were recruited during the week of the UK lockdown, between 23 and 31 March 2020, and followed weekly for up to about 16 weeks. V loses 5 bases, J loses 7 bases, and the germline ends lie 13 bases apart. CDR3 length: 13 amino acids, cysteine to phenylalanine. The sequence is cut down to CDR3 DNA, 39 bases in frame from base 1. Reading the germline V gene (reference sequence) gives CDR1 SEHNR and CDR2 FQNEAQ. Here the sequenced sample was whole blood, taken at baseline. This receptor was identified in an adult who was a healthcare worker with PCR-confirmed SARS-CoV-2 infection or an uninfected control (not recorded which). The chain employs TRBV7-9 and TRBJ2-3; no D gene is confidently identified. Here the CDR3 is given as CASSPRSANTQYF. The bases read TGTGCCAGCAGCCCCCGGAGCGCCAATACGCAGTATTTT.